The text below deals with one T cell receptor (beta chain). Its antigen is currently unknown. Patients sequenced had flow cytometry evidence of CD8+CD57+ cell expansion. Acquired aplastic anemia of severe grade affected all patients. The entry originates in a study of CD8+CD57+ T cells in acquired aplastic anemia. General observations from the study: Patients and controls turned out to have some 30 CD8+ CDR3 sequences in common.

Genomic DNA provided the template from which TCR beta VDJ and CDR3 profiles were obtained. TCRdb analysed the reads with MiXCR anew, one entry per CDR3 protein. This table has approximately 150,000 distinct CDR3 sequences, under 55% appearing once. This CDR3 has 19 residues. V was pared by 2 bases and J by 6 bases, with 17 bases of the junction left unmatched. From germline, CDR1 is MDHEN and CDR2 SYDVKM. The gene calls are TRBV28 and TRBJ1-1; 11 nucleotides line up with TRBD1. Specimen: sorted CD4+, CD8+, or CD8+CD57+ T cells (not recorded which) from PBMCs. This receptor was obtained from a human donor with aplastic anemia. The chain's CDR3 is CASSLGTGGVLIRAAEAFF. The CDR3 region has the DNA TGTGCCAGCAGTTTAGGGACAGGGGGAGTTTTGATTAGGGCGGCTGAAGCTTTCTTT.